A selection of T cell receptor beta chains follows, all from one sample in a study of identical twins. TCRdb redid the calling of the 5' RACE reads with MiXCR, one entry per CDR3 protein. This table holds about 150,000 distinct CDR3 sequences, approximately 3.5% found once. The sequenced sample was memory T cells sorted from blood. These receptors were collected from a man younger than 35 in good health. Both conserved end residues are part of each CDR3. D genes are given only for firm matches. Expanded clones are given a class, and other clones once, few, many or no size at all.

TGTGCCAGCAGTGGACAGGGGCGAGCCAATCAGCCCCAGCATTTT	CASSGQGRANQPQHF	few	TRBV12-3/TRBV12-4	TRBJ1-5	TRBD1
TGCAGTGCTAGAGAGGGCAGCGAGGTTGAGCAGTTCTTC	CSAREGSEVEQFF	many	TRBV20-1	TRBJ2-1	NA
TGTGCCAGCAGTCCCCCCGGGACAGAACACCGGGGATGGCTGTTTTTT	CASSPPGTEHRGWLFF	NA	TRBV12-3/TRBV12-4	TRBJ2-2	TRBD1
TGCAGTGCTCTTGACCGACACTCCTACAATGAGCAGTTCTTC	CSALDRHSYNEQFF	many	TRBV20-1	TRBJ2-1	NA
TGTGCCACCAGTGATGGAACCCCGACTAGCAGCGAATACAATGAGCAGTTCTTC	CATSDGTPTSSEYNEQFF	few	TRBV24-1	TRBJ2-1	TRBD2
TGTGCCAGCAGATCCGGGACAGGGGGCTACGAGCAGTACTTC	CASRSGTGGYEQYF	many	TRBV2	TRBJ2-7	TRBD1
TGTGCCAGCAGTTTAACAGGGGCGGGCAACTATGGCTACACCTTC	CASSLTGAGNYGYTF	few	TRBV28	TRBJ1-2	TRBD1
TGTGCCAGCAGCTTGTCGGGACTCGGATTTGGCGATGAGCAGTTCTTC	CASSLSGLGFGDEQFF	many	TRBV5-5	TRBJ2-1	NA
TGTGCCAGCAGTTACGAGGTCCAAGAGACCCAGTACTTC	CASSYEVQETQYF	few	TRBV6-2/TRBV6-3	TRBJ2-5	NA
TGTGCCAGCAGTAGTGGGAGAGGAGGTAGAGTGGTCACAGATACGCAGTATTTT	CASSSGRGGRVVTDTQYF	many	TRBV11-2	TRBJ2-3	NA
TGTGCCAGCACCGGACAGGGTGGGCAAGAGACCCAGTACTTC	CASTGQGGQETQYF	many	TRBV9	TRBJ2-5	TRBD1
TGTGCCAGCAGACCGGACAGGGGGAACACCGGGGAGCTGTTTTTT	CASRPDRGNTGELFF	many	TRBV12-3/TRBV12-4	TRBJ2-2	TRBD1
TGTGCCACCAGCAGAGGCCCGGGGACCGGCACAGATACGCAGTATTTT	CATSRGPGTGTDTQYF	many	TRBV15	TRBJ2-3	NA
TGTGCCACCAGCTATCCCCCCGGGGTACCGGGTGAGCAGTTCTTC	CATSYPPGVPGEQFF	many	TRBV15	TRBJ2-1	NA
TGCAGTGCTGGGCGGACTAGCGGGAGGGCCTTGGGAAACATTCAGTACTTC	CSAGRTSGRALGNIQYF	many	TRBV20-1	TRBJ2-4	TRBD2
TGTGCCAGCAGGATTGTCAAAAACACTGAAGCTTTCTTT	CASRIVKNTEAFF	many	TRBV6-1	TRBJ1-1	NA
TGTGCCAGCAGCCCTCCCAGGACAGGGGGCTCTCGGCAGTTCTTC	CASSPPRTGGSRQFF	many	TRBV7-9	TRBJ2-1	TRBD1
TGCAGTGCGGAGAGGGGAGGGGCGGGCACAGATACGCAGTATTTT	CSAERGGAGTDTQYF	many	TRBV20-1	TRBJ2-3	TRBD2
TGCAGTGCCCGAGGGGCTAGCGGCGAGCAGTTCTTC	CSARGASGEQFF	many	TRBV20-1	TRBJ2-1	TRBD2
TGTGCCAGCAGATATAGAGGGGGTTCCTACAATGAGCAGTTCTTC	CASRYRGGSYNEQFF	many	TRBV12-3/TRBV12-4	TRBJ2-1	NA
TGCAGCGTTGAAGACCGACAGGGGATGGAAAAACTGTTTTTT	CSVEDRQGMEKLFF	many	TRBV29-1	TRBJ1-4	TRBD1
TGTGCCAGCAGCCGATACAGCTACACTGAAGCTTTCTTT	CASSRYSYTEAFF	many	TRBV7-3	TRBJ1-1	NA
TGCGCCAGCAGCACCGGGCCCACCGGGGAGCTGTTTTTT	CASSTGPTGELFF	many	TRBV5-1	TRBJ2-2	NA
TGCGCCAGCAGCTCCCAAACGACCTACGAGCAGTACTTC	CASSSQTTYEQYF	many	TRBV5-1	TRBJ2-7	NA
TGTGCCAGCAGTCCGTCGTTAGCGCCCCAGCATTTT	CASSPSLAPQHF	many	TRBV28	TRBJ1-5	NA
TGTGCCAGCAGGGGATTTAGCGGGATGAACTCTGGGGCCAACGTCCTGACTTTC	CASRGFSGMNSGANVLTF	NA	TRBV6-2/TRBV6-3	TRBJ2-6	TRBD2
TGTGCCAGCAGCTTAGCAGGAGCGGGAGGGTCTCACAATGAGCAGTTCTTC	CASSLAGAGGSHNEQFF	many	TRBV7-9	TRBJ2-1	TRBD2
TGTGCCAGTAGTGTTGACAGGGGATACACTGAAGCTTTCTTT	CASSVDRGYTEAFF	many	TRBV19	TRBJ1-1	TRBD1
TGCGCCAGCAGCCTCTCGCGAGCGGCCGGGGGCAATGAGCAGTTCTTC	CASSLSRAAGGNEQFF	many	TRBV4-1	TRBJ2-1	NA
TGTGCCAGCGGGATCGGGACGATAGAGACCCAGTACTTC	CASGIGTIETQYF	many	TRBV6-6	TRBJ2-5	NA
TGCGCCAGACCGGACTGGTTCGCAGGGGAGCTGTTTTTT	CARPDWFAGELFF	many	TRBV4-1	TRBJ2-2	NA
TGTGCCATCAGTGAGGCTAGCGGGAGTTTGGAGCAGTACTTC	CAISEASGSLEQYF	many	TRBV10-3	TRBJ2-7	TRBD2
TGCAGCGTCGGACTAGCGGGAGGGAGGAGCACAGATACGCAGTATTTT	CSVGLAGGRSTDTQYF	many	TRBV29-1	TRBJ2-3	TRBD2
TGTGCCAGCAGCGTAGTAGATGCCGCTTACAATGAGCAGTTCTTC	CASSVVDAAYNEQFF	many	TRBV9	TRBJ2-1	NA
TGTGCCTGGAGAGGACAGGGGATTACCGGGGAGCTGTTTTTT	CAWRGQGITGELFF	many	TRBV30	TRBJ2-2	TRBD1
TGTGCCAGCAGCTTACCCCTAGCGGGGAGCACCGGGGAGCTGTTTTTT	CASSLPLAGSTGELFF	few	TRBV11-2	TRBJ2-2	TRBD2
TGCAGTGCCTTGGACCAATCGGGGAATACGCAGTATTTT	CSALDQSGNTQYF	many	TRBV20-1	TRBJ2-3	NA